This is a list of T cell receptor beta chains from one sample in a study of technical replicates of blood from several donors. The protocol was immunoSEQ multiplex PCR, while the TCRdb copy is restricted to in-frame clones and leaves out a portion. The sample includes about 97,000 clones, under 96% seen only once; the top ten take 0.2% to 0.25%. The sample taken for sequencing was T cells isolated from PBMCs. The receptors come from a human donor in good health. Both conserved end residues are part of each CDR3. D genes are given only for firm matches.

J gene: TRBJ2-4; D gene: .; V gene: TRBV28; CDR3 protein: CASSHPLWTVRGIQYF; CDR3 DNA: TGTGCCAGCAGCCATCCCCTTTGGACGGTCCGGGGCATTCAGTACTTC
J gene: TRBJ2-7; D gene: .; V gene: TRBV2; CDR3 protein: CASSWDNSYEQYF; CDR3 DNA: TGTGCCAGCAGCTGGGACAACTCCTACGAGCAGTACTTC
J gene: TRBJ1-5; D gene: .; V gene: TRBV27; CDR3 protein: CASSLGRWGGEPQHF; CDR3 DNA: TGTGCCAGCAGTTTAGGTCGTTGGGGAGGGGAGCCCCAGCATTTT
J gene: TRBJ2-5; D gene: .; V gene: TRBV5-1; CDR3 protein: CASRNKSPGETQYF; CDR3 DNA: TGCGCCAGCCGCAACAAGTCCCCGGGAGAGACCCAGTACTTC
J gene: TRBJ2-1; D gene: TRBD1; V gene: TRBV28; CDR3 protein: CAIKGRGFARRNEQFF; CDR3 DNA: TGTGCCATCAAGGGCAGGGGGTTTGCTCGCCGCAATGAGCAGTTCTTC
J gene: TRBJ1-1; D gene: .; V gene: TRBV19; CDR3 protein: CASSIGLQGRANTEAFF; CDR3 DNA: TGTGCCAGTAGTATAGGTCTTCAGGGCCGGGCGAACACTGAAGCTTTCTTT
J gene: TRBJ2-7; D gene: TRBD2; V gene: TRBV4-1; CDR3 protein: CASSHGGLEAHEQYF; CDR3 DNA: TGCGCCAGCAGCCATGGAGGACTAGAAGCGCACGAGCAGTACTTC
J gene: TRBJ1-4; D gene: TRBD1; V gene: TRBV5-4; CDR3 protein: CASSLYRQGDEKLFF; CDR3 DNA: TGTGCCAGCAGCTTATACCGACAGGGGGATGAAAAACTGTTTTTT
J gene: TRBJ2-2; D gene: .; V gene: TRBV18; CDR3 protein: CASSLRDRIIHTGELFF; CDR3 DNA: TGTGCCAGCTCACTCCGCGACAGGATTATTCACACCGGGGAGCTGTTTTTT
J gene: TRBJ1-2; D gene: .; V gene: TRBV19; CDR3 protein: CASRQVAYGYTF; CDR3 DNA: TGTGCCAGTAGACAAGTAGCTTATGGCTACACCTTC
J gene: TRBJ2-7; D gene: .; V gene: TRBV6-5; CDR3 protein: CASSSGLEQYF; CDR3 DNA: TGTGCCAGCAGTTCCGGACTAGAGCAGTACTTC
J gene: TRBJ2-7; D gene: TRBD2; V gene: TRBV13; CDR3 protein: CASSLSSGTPYEQYF; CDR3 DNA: TGTGCCAGCAGCTTAAGTAGCGGGACACCCTACGAGCAGTACTTC
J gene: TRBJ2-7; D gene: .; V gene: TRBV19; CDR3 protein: CASSPRASSYEQYF; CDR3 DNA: TGTGCCAGTAGTCCCAGGGCCAGCTCCTACGAGCAGTACTTC